The present T cell receptor beta chain was sequenced within a study of T cells in Graves' hyperthyroidism and ophthalmopathy. Study-wide background: Peripheral blood was acquired at first diagnosis, ahead of any therapy whatsoever.

Diagnoses used clinical symptoms, serum thyroxine and TRAb, thyroid ultrasound and orbital computed tomography. PBMCs were obtained from approximately 10 ml fresh peripheral blood. TCR beta CDR3 region amplification was performed from RNA transcripts. The HTBI primer set was used in a first-round RT-PCR of the TCR CDR3. TCRdb reprocessed the multiplex PCR reads via MiXCR and lists one record per CDR3 protein. This sample has 600,000 to 850,000 distinct CDR3 sequences, with under 20% found just once. The CDR3 has 13 amino acids. Germline loops: CDR1 MGHRA, CDR2 YSYEKL. Trimming cost V 3 bases and J 5 bases, with 8 bases left between them. General study points: Most clonotypes that expanded in the thyroid above 0.001 also showed up in blood.

Remarks on this clonotype: Its specificity is unknown.

Source material: blood. The receptor's source is a woman between 45 and 60 years old with Graves' hyperthyroidism that later progressed to Graves' ophthalmopathy. V usage is TRBV4-1 and J usage is TRBJ1-5; weak D call: TRBD1 (5 bases). In DNA form, the CDR3 reads TGCGCCAGCAGCCAGAGGGGCGATCAGCCCCAGCATTTT. This sequence encodes CASSQRGDQPQHF.